The 26 T cell receptor beta chains presented below share a single source sample, sequenced in a study of shared clonotypes between healthy human individuals. Sequencing was performed with immunoSEQ multiplex PCR; in TCRdb, only in-frame clones are kept and a portion is missing. This sample has a few million clones; about 92% occur once, and the top ten carry around 0.14%. The source material was naive CD4+ T cells sorted from blood. The sample's subset: CD45RA+ positively selected. The source of these receptors is a man between 18 and 35 years old in good health.

The chain joins TRBV10-3 to TRBJ2-7, with D tentatively TRBD1 or TRBD2 (5 bases each). Trimming shortened V by 1 base and J by 2 bases, and 9 bases separated the two germline ends. The CDR3 is made up of 14 amino acids. Per germline, CDR1 ENHRY and CDR2 SYGVKD. The CDR3: CAISEYPGPYEQYF. CDR3 nucleotide sequence: TGTGCCATCAGTGAGTATCCGGGGCCCTACGAGCAGTACTTC.

The chain joins TRBV29-1 to TRBJ2-1, with D tentatively TRBD1 (6 bases). Per the germline V gene, CDR1 is SQVTM and CDR2 is ANQGSEA. This CDR3 has 15 residues. V was cut by 6 bases and J by 8 bases, with 23 bases left in between. CDR3 amino acids: CSVPGPQGSYDEQFF. The CDR3 nucleotides read TGCAGCGTCCCCGGACCGCAGGGGAGTTACGATGAGCAGTTCTTC.

The rearrangement uses TRBV6-1 and TRBJ2-6; possibly TRBD2 for D (5 bases). This CDR3 has 14 residues. The ends were cut back, 8 bases at V and 3 bases at J, with 11 bases in the middle. Germline V gene data show CDR1 as MNHNS and CDR2 as SASEGT. CDR3 in amino acids: CASRDTGGANVLTF. The DNA for the CDR3 is TGTGCCAGCCGGGATACGGGTGGGGCCAACGTCCTGACTTTC.

The chain recombines TRBV5-1 with TRBJ2-1; no firm D call. The CDR3 runs 12 residues. Trimming pared 1 base from V and 13 bases from J, leaving 12 bases between. CDR1 and CDR2 (germline): SGHRS, YFSETQ. DNA for the CDR3: TGCGCCAGCAGCTTGTCTTTGAGAGAACAGTTCTTC. This gives the protein CASSLSLREQFF.

The V gene is TRBV29-1, the J gene TRBJ1-1; 10 bases align to TRBD1. The germline gives CDR1 SQVTM, CDR2 ANQGSEA. V trimming: 2 bases; J trimming: 4 bases; junction bases outside the gene matches: 4. The CDR3 is made up of 14 amino acids. The CDR3, as DNA: TGCAGCGTTGAACGGGACAGGGGATCCACTGAAGCTTTCTTT. Amino acids: CSVERDRGSTEAFF.

The rearrangement links TRBV19 to TRBJ1-1; D is unresolved. CDR1 and CDR2 from the germline V gene are LNHDA and SQIVND (reference sequence). The CDR3 has 15 amino acids. Trimming took 4 bases from V and 0 from J, leaving 12 bases between them. This CDR3 reads CASSTLGSMNTEAFF. DNA of the CDR3: TGTGCCAGTAGTACCCTAGGATCTATGAACACTGAAGCTTTCTTT.

V and J are TRBV10-3 and TRBJ2-7; 8 bases agree with TRBD2. This CDR3 comprises 16 residues. Trimming took 4 bases from V and 0 from J; bases not matched to a gene: 8. Germline assignment: CDR1 ENHRY and CDR2 SYGVKD. The CDR3, as DNA: TGTGCCATCAGTGCTAGTAGTAGCGGGGACTCCTACGAGCAGTACTTC. It specifies CAISASSSGDSYEQYF.

V and J are TRBV10-2 and TRBJ2-1, with 12 positions matching TRBD2. Per germline, CDR1 WSHSY and CDR2 SAAADI. This CDR3 is built from 17 residues. Trimming cost V 3 bases and J 2 bases; bases outside gene matches: 5. Written as DNA, the CDR3 is TGCGCCAGCAGTGAACTAGCGGGGGGCCGCACCTACAATGAGCAGTTCTTC. Its translation is CASSELAGGRTYNEQFF.

V is TRBV10-1 and J is TRBJ2-7; 7 nucleotides match TRBD1. This CDR3 region has 13 residues. The V segment lost 6 bases and the J segment 0 bases; nucleotides outside the gene matches: 2. Germline assignment: CDR1 WNHNN and CDR2 SYGVQD (reference sequence). The DNA of the CDR3 is TGCGCCAGCAGCCGGGACAGCTCCTACGAGCAGTACTTC. The encoded protein is CASSRDSSYEQYF.

The chain carries TRBV30 and TRBJ1-5; TRBD1 matches 7 bases. Losses at the gene ends were 2 bases for V and 4 bases for J; bases not matched to a gene: 8. The CDR3 sequence is 15 residues long. The germline V gene encodes CDR1 GTSNPN and CDR2 SVGIG (reference sequence). The CDR3 region is CAWSPGQKINQPQHF. CDR3 in DNA: TGTGCCTGGAGTCCGGGACAGAAAATTAATCAGCCCCAGCATTTT.

The rearrangement joins TRBV6-1 to TRBJ1-5, with D hard to call. Trimming removed 2 bases at V and 4 bases at J, with 15 bases between. The CDR3 is 16 residues long. Per the germline V gene, CDR1 is MNHNS and CDR2 is SASEGT. The CDR3, as DNA: TGTGCCAGCAGTGAAATGAGAGGCCAGCCAAATCAGCCCCAGCATTTT. Its translation is CASSEMRGQPNQPQHF.

The chain couples TRBV7-9 to TRBJ2-3; no definite D call. The CDR3 is 14 amino acids. Trimming left V 4 bases short and J 4 bases short, with 12 bases between. Germline loops: CDR1 SEHNR, CDR2 FQNEAQ (reference sequence). The CDR3 bases are TGTGCCAGCAGCTCCCAAGGTGGATCAGATACGCAGTATTTT. As protein: CASSSQGGSDTQYF. The complete variable domain, with remaining parts taken from reference TRBV7-9 and TRBJ2-3, reads DTGVSQNPRHKITKRGQNVTFRCDPISEHNRLYWYRQTLGQGPEFLTYFQNEAQLEKSRLLSDRFSAERPKGSFSTLEIQRTEQGDSAMYLCASSSQGGSDTQYFGPGTRLTVL.

The V and J genes are TRBV10-1 and TRBJ2-3, with TRBD2 as a possible D gene (7 bases). V was trimmed by 2 bases and J by 2 bases, leaving 14 bases between them. The CDR3 runs 16 residues. Germline CDR1 is WNHNN and CDR2 is SYGVQD (reference sequence). CDR3 nucleotide sequence: TGCGCCAGCAGTGAGAGGGGGGGAAAATACACAGATACGCAGTATTTT. This sequence encodes CASSERGGKYTDTQYF.

This clone has just one count. The chain combines TRBV11-2 with TRBJ1-2, with a weak D call TRBD1 (6 bases). The CDR3 covers 15 residues. V shed 0 bases and J shed 13 bases, with 21 bases lying between them. Germline-derived CDR1 and CDR2 are SGHAT and FQNNGV. The CDR3 loop reads CASSLEVGQGRLFTF. As DNA, the CDR3 is TGTGCCAGCAGCTTAGAGGTGGGGCAGGGGCGCCTGTTCACCTTC.

The chain employs TRBV19 and TRBJ1-2, with 9 positions matching TRBD1. The V segment lost 5 bases and the J segment 2 bases; nucleotides outside the gene matches: 0. There are 13 residues in the CDR3. Per germline, CDR1 LNHDA and CDR2 SQIVND (reference sequence). The CDR3 loop is CASSGTGNYGYTF. CDR3 in DNA: TGTGCCAGTAGTGGGACAGGGAACTATGGCTACACCTTC.

This sequence joins TRBV2 and TRBJ1-1; the D is unclear. The CDR3 covers 16 residues. The germline gives CDR1 SNHLY, CDR2 FYNNEI. The V and J ends lost 7 bases and 5 bases respectively, with 23 bases between them. This CDR3 reads CASKSDGPPLYTEAFF. The CDR3 DNA reads TGTGCCAGCAAAAGCGACGGGCCCCCTTTATATACTGAAGCTTTCTTT. Drawing the rest from reference TRBV2 and TRBJ1-1, the complete variable domain is EPEVTQTPSHQVTQMGQEVILRCVPISNHLYFYWYRQILGQKVEFLVSFYNNEISEKSEIFDDQFSVERPDGSNFTLKIRSTKLEDSAMYFCASKSDGPPLYTEAFFGQGTRLTVV.

J is TRBJ2-7 and V is TRBV5-1; D is undetermined. Between the trimmed V and J ends, which lost 3 bases and 7 bases, there was a span of 14 bases. Germline CDR1 is SGHRS and CDR2 is YFSETQ. The length of the CDR3 is 13 residues. As DNA, the CDR3 is TGCGCCAGCAGCTATAACTCAGATTGGGAGCAGTACTTC. It translates to CASSYNSDWEQYF.

This rearrangement joins TRBV12-5 to TRBJ2-2; 10 bases line up with TRBD2. The CDR3 contains 16 residues. Germline V CDR1 and CDR2: LGHNT, FRNRAP. The J segment lost 3 bases and the V segment lost 3 bases, leaving 4 bases of the junction unmatched. The CDR3 loop reads CASGFGLAGDTGELFF. CDR3 nucleotides: TGTGCTAGTGGTTTTGGCCTAGCGGGAGACACCGGGGAGCTGTTTTTT.

This chain connects TRBV7-8 to TRBJ2-2; D ambiguous. Germline values: CDR1 SGHVS, CDR2 FQNEAQ. This CDR3 contains 16 residues. V was cut by 0 bases and J by 9 bases, with 17 bases left in between. CDR3 region: CASSLAYWGVSRELFF. CDR3 DNA sequence: TGTGCCAGCAGCTTAGCGTACTGGGGTGTATCACGGGAGCTGTTTTTT. Full variable domain (remainder filled in from reference TRBV7-8 and TRBJ2-2): GAGVSQSPRYKVAKRGQDVALRCDPISGHVSLFWYQQALGQGPEFLTYFQNEAQLDKSGLPSDRFFAERPEGSVSTLKIQRTQQEDSAVYLCASSLAYWGVSRELFFGEGSRLTVL.

The rearrangement uses TRBV7-9 and TRBJ1-1; a possible D gene is TRBD1 (6 bases). This CDR3 contains 15 residues. Germline CDR1 and CDR2: SEHNR and FQNEAQ (reference sequence). V shed 5 bases and J shed 0 bases, with 13 bases lying between them. The CDR3 region is CASSPLGQMNTEAFF. CDR3 DNA sequence: TGTGCCAGCAGCCCCCTCGGACAGATGAACACTGAAGCTTTCTTT.

V gene TRBV5-1 combines with J gene TRBJ2-1; D gene unclear. Germline V lookup: CDR1 SGHRS, CDR2 YFSETQ. The V end lost 0 bases, the J end lost 1 base, and 14 bases lay between the germline ends. This CDR3 contains 17 residues. Here the CDR3 DNA reads TGCGCCAGCAGCTTGGGTCTCGCAGAGACGTCCTACAATGAGCAGTTCTTC. As protein: CASSLGLAETSYNEQFF.

V and J are TRBV18 and TRBJ2-7, with D unresolved. The CDR3 is 14 amino acids. The germline CDR1 and CDR2 sequences are KGHSH and LQKENI. V shed 0 bases and J shed 8 bases, with 14 bases lying between them. The CDR3 is CASSPPRSPHQQYF. The CDR3 region has the DNA TGTGCCAGCTCACCACCGCGGAGCCCCCACCAGCAGTACTTC. Using reference TRBV18 and TRBJ2-7 for the parts outside the CDR3, the full variable domain is NAGVMQNPRHLVRRRGQEARLRCSPMKGHSHVYWYRQLPEEGLKFMVYLQKENIIDESGMPKERFSAEFPKEGPSILRIQQVVRGDSAAYFCASSPPRSPHQQYFGPGTRLTVT.

The J gene is TRBJ2-2, the V gene TRBV18, with 8 positions matching TRBD2. The CDR3 loop spans 16 amino acids. Germline CDR1 is KGHSH and CDR2 is LQKENI. With V trimmed by 3 bases and J by 2 bases, 5 bases remained unmatched. The CDR3 nucleotides read TGTGCCAGCTCACCCCACGGGACTAGAAACACCGGGGAGCTGTTTTTT. It yields the protein CASSPHGTRNTGELFF.

The rearrangement joins TRBV28 to TRBJ1-2; no definite D call. This CDR3 contains 12 residues. Germline V lookup: CDR1 MDHEN, CDR2 SYDVKM. Deletions cut 6 bases from V and 8 bases from J, with 13 bases between. CDR3 region: CASSLASGGYTF. As DNA, the CDR3 is TGTGCCAGCAGCCTGGCCAGTGGAGGCTACACCTTC.

CDR3 sequence: CASSPPGQGTETQYF. CDR3 in DNA: TGTGCCAGCAGTCCCCCGGGACAGGGGACGGAGACCCAGTACTTC. The chain couples TRBV27 to TRBJ2-5, with 10 nucleotides matching TRBD1. CDR3 length: 15 residues. Germline-derived CDR1 and CDR2 are MNHEY and SMNVEV (reference sequence). V lost 5 bases and J lost 5; bases outside the gene matches: 8.

V usage is TRBV7-2 and J usage is TRBJ2-2; maybe TRBD2 (6 bases). V gave up 1 base and J gave up 4 bases, with 13 bases separating them. The CDR3 length is 16 residues. Germline V gene data show CDR1 as SGHTA and CDR2 as FQGNSA. The CDR3 is CASSLVWRGITGELFF. CDR3 nucleotides: TGTGCCAGCAGCTTAGTTTGGAGGGGAATCACCGGGGAGCTGTTTTTT.